These 14 T cell receptor beta chains originate from one sample sequenced in a study of T cells in Graves' hyperthyroidism and ophthalmopathy. Researchers amplified the TCR beta CDR3 regions from RNA transcripts. HTBI primers were the set used in a first-round RT-PCR of the TCR CDR3. TCRdb processed the multiplex PCR reads anew with MiXCR; each CDR3 protein has one entry. This table has 660,000 or so distinct CDR3 sequences, roughly 45% appearing once. Sequenced sample: peripheral blood or thyroid tissue (not recorded which). The receptors originated from an adult man with Graves' disease, either hyperthyroidism or ophthalmopathy (not recorded which).

The chain combines TRBV29-1 with TRBJ1-1; D is ambiguous. The CDR3 spans 12 residues. Trimming pared 8 bases from V and 1 base from J, leaving 11 bases between. Germline assignment: CDR1 SQVTM and CDR2 ANQGSEA. The chain's CDR3 is CSLVGGNTEAFF. CDR3 DNA sequence: TGCAGCTTGGTAGGCGGGAACACTGAAGCTTTCTTT.

The V call is TRBV20-1, the J call TRBJ2-5; 9 bases line up with TRBD1. Germline V lookup: CDR1 DFQATT, CDR2 SNEGSKA (reference sequence). Trimming took 6 bases from V and 5 from J; bases not matched to a gene: 7. The CDR3 runs to 13 residues. CDR3 residues: CSAQDRGGETQYF. CDR3 sequence (DNA): TGCAGTGCCCAGGACAGGGGTGGGGAGACCCAGTACTTC.

The chain recombines TRBV2 with TRBJ1-5; 11 nucleotides agree with TRBD1. The CDR3 length is 13 residues. Trimming took 6 bases from V and 11 from J; bases not matched to a gene: 6. The germline gives CDR1 SNHLY, CDR2 FYNNEI. CDR3 sequence: CASRAPGQGAQHF. The CDR3 bases are TGTGCCAGCAGGGCACCGGGACAGGGGGCCCAGCATTTT.

The chain joins TRBV2 to TRBJ1-1, with 10 positions matching TRBD1. This CDR3 has 16 residues. The germline V gene has CDR1 SNHLY and CDR2 FYNNEI. Germline trimming cut 4 bases from V and 3 bases from J; bases unmatched to any gene: 8. In DNA, the CDR3 is TGTGCCAGCAGTGGAACCGGGACAGGGGTCCACACTGAAGCTTTCTTT. It encodes CASSGTGTGVHTEAFF.

This clonotype was found many times. V and J are TRBV14 and TRBJ1-6; D not certain. V dropped 0 bases and J dropped 8 bases, with 5 bases sitting between them. The germline V gene encodes CDR1 SGHDN and CDR2 FVKESK. The CDR3 is 13 amino acids. This CDR3 reads CASSQERDSPLHF. The CDR3 bases are TGTGCCAGCAGCCAAGAGAGGGATTCACCCCTCCACTTT.

This chain joins TRBV29-1 and TRBJ2-7, with 7 bases lining up with TRBD1. V shed 4 bases and J 2 bases; nucleotides not matched to a gene: 11. Germline CDR1 and CDR2: SQVTM and ANQGSEA. The CDR3 has 15 amino acids. The CDR3 nucleotides are TGCAGCGTTGGGGCCCGGGACAGACTAACCTACGAGCAGTACTTC. Residues: CSVGARDRLTYEQYF.

This sequence joins TRBV2 and TRBJ1-2; D is perhaps TRBD1 (6 bases). Trimming cost V 6 bases and J 6 bases, with 23 bases left between them. The CDR3 is 16 residues long. From germline, CDR1 is SNHLY and CDR2 FYNNEI. This chain's CDR3 is CASRDQGRDSDHGYTF. The CDR3 nucleotides are TGTGCCAGCAGGGATCAGGGGCGCGACTCGGATCATGGCTACACCTTC.

Many counts were recorded for this clonotype. CDR3 DNA: TGTGCCAGCAGCTCAGGACTGGGAAACACCATATATTTT. Protein: CASSSGLGNTIYF. This chain links TRBV11-2 with TRBJ1-3; D unresolved. The germline V and J ends were trimmed by 4 bases and 4 bases, with 8 bases remaining between them. The germline V gene encodes CDR1 SGHAT and CDR2 FQNNGV. This CDR3 spans 13 amino acids.

The rearrangement uses TRBV24-1 and TRBJ1-6, with D possibly being TRBD1 (5 bases). Per germline, CDR1 KGHDR and CDR2 SFDVKD. The CDR3 sequence is 13 residues long. Trimming cost V 5 bases and J 13 bases, with 14 bases left between them. The DNA of the CDR3 is TGTGCCACCAGTGCCCGGGGGGTCCCCCCCCTCCACTTT. It encodes CATSARGVPPLHF.

The chain joins TRBV2 to TRBJ1-6, with D perhaps matching TRBD1 (5 bases). Germline assignment: CDR1 SNHLY and CDR2 FYNNEI. The CDR3 length is 17 residues. Trimming pared 5 bases from V and 7 bases from J, leaving 21 bases between. CDR3 sequence reads: CASSYSISGEGNSPLHF. The CDR3 DNA reads TGTGCCAGCAGTTACTCGATATCCGGGGAGGGGAATTCACCCCTCCACTTT.

In this sample, this clonotype turned up a few times. The chain employs TRBV2 and TRBJ1-5; D call uncertain. Trimming removed 6 bases from V and 3 bases from J, with 12 bases in between. The CDR3 spans 14 residues. CDR1 and CDR2 (germline): SNHLY, FYNNEI. CDR3 sequence: CASRPGRANQPQHF. For the CDR3, the DNA is TGTGCCAGCAGACCTGGACGGGCCAATCAGCCCCAGCATTTT.

This clonotype was recorded a few times. The genes are TRBV5-1 and TRBJ1-4; possibly TRBD1 for D (6 bases). Trimming shortened V by 4 bases and J by 2 bases, and 9 bases separated the two germline ends. CDR1 is SGHRS, CDR2 YFSETQ, per germline. This CDR3 comprises 14 residues. CDR3 sequence (DNA): TGCGCCAGCAGCCGCCAGGGGACTAATGAAAAACTGTTTTTT. It is translated as CASSRQGTNEKLFF.

The sample holds many counts of this clonotype. The chain combines TRBV7-2 with TRBJ1-5; weak D call: TRBD1 (6 bases). Germline V gene lookup returns CDR1 SGHTA and CDR2 FQGNSA. CDR3 size: 15 residues. Trimming removed 1 base from V and 3 bases from J, with 10 bases in between. The CDR3 here is CASSLGSGHNQPQHF. The CDR3 DNA sequence: TGTGCCAGCAGCTTAGGATCGGGACACAATCAGCCCCAGCATTTT.

This clonotype was counted ten times or more. Written as DNA, the CDR3 is TGTGCCAGCAGTTACCCAGGACAGGGGACGGACGAGCAGTACTTC. Protein sequence: CASSYPGQGTDEQYF. The V and J genes are TRBV6-5 and TRBJ2-7; 9 nucleotides line up with TRBD1. Germline lookup yields CDR1 MNHEY and CDR2 SVGAGI. J gave up 5 bases and V 2 bases, and 7 bases lay outside the gene matches. The CDR3 runs 15 residues.